This TCR beta chain derives from a study of blood T cell repertoires in COVID-19. Study background: The analysed material was cDNA or gDNA that came from T cells, B-cell-depleted T cells, or PBMCs.

In the source study's methods: Nucleated cell counts were estimated from reference gene primer amplification. Produced via immunoSEQ multiplex PCR; TCRdb's table is partial and in-frame only. V, J and clone size are those of that table, while D and trimming were read from the DNA. The table records tens of thousands of clones, 75% to 90% of them present only once. The TCR sequence derives from a human donor with acute or convalescent COVID-19. The donor label of this sample is uncertain. Sequencing was done on a sample of peripheral blood.

CDR3 loop: CASSLVGTGNTDTQYF. The CDR3 coding sequence is TGCGCCAGCAGCTTGGTAGGGACAGGGAACACAGATACGCAGTATTTT. The rearrangement uses TRBV5-1 and TRBJ2-3; TRBD1 aligns across 9 bases. Trimming took 0 bases from V and 2 from J; bases not matched to a gene: 4. The V gene's germline CDR1 is SGHRS and CDR2 YFSETQ. The CDR3 is 16 amino acids.